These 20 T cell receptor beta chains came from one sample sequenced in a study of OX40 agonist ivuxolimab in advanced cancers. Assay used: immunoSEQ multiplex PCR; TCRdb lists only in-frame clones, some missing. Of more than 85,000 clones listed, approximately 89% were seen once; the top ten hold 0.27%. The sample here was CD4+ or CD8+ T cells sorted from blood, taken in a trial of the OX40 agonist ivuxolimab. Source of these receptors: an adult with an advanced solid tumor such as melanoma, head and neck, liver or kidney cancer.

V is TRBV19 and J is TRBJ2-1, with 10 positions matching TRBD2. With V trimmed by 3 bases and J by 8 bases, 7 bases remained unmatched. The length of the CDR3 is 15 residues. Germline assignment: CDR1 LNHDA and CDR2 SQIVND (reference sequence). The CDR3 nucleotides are TGTGCCAGTAGTATCCCAGCGGGGGGGCCAGATGAGCAGTTCTTC. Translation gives CASSIPAGGPDEQFF.

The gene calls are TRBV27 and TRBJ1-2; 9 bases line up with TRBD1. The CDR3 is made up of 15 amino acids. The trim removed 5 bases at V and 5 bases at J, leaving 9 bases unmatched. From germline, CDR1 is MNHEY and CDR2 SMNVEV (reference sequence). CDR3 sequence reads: CASSPSGTGRYGYTF. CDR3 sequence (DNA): TGTGCCAGCAGTCCCTCCGGGACAGGGAGATATGGCTACACCTTC.

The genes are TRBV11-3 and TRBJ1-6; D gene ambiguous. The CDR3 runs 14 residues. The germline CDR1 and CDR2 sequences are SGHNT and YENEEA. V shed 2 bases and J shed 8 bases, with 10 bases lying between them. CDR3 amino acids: CASSLFGFDSPLHF. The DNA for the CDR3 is TGTGCCAGCAGCTTATTCGGGTTTGATTCACCCCTCCACTTT.

The CDR3 nucleotides read TGCGCCAGCAGCCTAACTAGCGGGAGGGACAATGAGCAGTTCTTC. It is translated as CASSLTSGRDNEQFF. The gene calls are TRBV4-1 and TRBJ2-1; 13 bases line up with TRBD2. There are 15 residues in the CDR3. The germline gives CDR1 MGHRA, CDR2 YSYEKL. With 4 bases clipped from V and 5 bases from J, the junction kept 2 bases outside the gene matches.

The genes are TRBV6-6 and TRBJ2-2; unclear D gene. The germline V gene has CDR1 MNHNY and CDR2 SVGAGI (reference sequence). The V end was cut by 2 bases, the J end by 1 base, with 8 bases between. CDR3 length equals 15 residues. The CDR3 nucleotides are TGTGCCAGCAGTTACCCCCTACAGAACACCGGGGAGCTGTTTTTT. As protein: CASSYPLQNTGELFF.

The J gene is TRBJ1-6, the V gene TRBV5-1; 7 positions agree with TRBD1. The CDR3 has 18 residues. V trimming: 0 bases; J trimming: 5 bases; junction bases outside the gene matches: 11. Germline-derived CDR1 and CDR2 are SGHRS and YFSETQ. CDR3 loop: CASSLARQGGGDNSPLHF. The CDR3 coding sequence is TGCGCCAGCAGCTTGGCCAGACAGGGCGGCGGAGATAATTCACCCCTCCACTTT.

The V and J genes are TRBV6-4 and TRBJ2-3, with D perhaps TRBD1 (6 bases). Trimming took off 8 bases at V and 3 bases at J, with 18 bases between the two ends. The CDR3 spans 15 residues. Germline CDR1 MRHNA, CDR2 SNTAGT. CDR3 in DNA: TGTGCCAGCGTTCCGTGTAGGGGGTGGACAGATACGCAGTATTTT. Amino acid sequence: CASVPCRGWTDTQYF.

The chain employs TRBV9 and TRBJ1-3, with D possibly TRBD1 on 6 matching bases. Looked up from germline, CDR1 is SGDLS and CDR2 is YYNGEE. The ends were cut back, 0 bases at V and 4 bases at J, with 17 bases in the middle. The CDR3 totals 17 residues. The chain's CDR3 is CASSVGGPGGAGNTIYF. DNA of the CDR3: TGTGCCAGCAGCGTAGGGGGACCCGGGGGGGCCGGAAACACCATATATTTT.

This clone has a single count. CDR3 sequence reads: CASSSEGTGELFF. The CDR3 region has the DNA TGTGCCAGCAGTTCGGAGGGTACCGGGGAGCTGTTTTTT. The chain recombines TRBV6-5 with TRBJ2-2; D possibly corresponds to TRBD2 (6 bases). This CDR3 comprises 13 residues. Germline values: CDR1 MNHEY, CDR2 SVGAGI. Trimming removed 4 bases at V and 5 bases at J, with 8 bases between.

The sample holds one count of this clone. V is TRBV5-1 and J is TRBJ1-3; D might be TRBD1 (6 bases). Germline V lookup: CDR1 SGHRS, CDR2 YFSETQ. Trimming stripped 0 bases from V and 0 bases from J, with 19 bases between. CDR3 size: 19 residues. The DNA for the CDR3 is TGCGCCAGCAGCTTGGAAAACAGGGCCTCGTCCCTCTCTGGAAACACCATATATTTT. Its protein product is CASSLENRASSLSGNTIYF.

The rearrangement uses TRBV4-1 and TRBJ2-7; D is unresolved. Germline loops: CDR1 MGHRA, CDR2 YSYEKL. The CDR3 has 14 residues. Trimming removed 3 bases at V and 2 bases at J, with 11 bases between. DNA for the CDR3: TGCGCCAGCAGCCATAATTGGAGCCCCTACGAGCAGTACTTC. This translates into CASSHNWSPYEQYF.

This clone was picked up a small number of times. The CDR3 region has the DNA TGTGCCAGCAGTTACAGCGGCGCTGGAAACACCATATATTTT. Its protein is CASSYSGAGNTIYF. The rearrangement uses TRBV6-6 and TRBJ1-3; no clear D gene. The CDR3 contains 14 residues. In germline, CDR1 is MNHNY, CDR2 SVGAGI (reference sequence). V was shortened by 2 bases and J by 2 bases, with 7 bases between the two germline ends.

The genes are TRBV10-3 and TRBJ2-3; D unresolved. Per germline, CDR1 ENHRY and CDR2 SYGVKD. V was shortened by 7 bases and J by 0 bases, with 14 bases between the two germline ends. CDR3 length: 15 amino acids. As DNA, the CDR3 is TGTGCCATCACCCCGGACCGGTCTAGCACAGATACGCAGTATTTT. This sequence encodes CAITPDRSSTDTQYF.

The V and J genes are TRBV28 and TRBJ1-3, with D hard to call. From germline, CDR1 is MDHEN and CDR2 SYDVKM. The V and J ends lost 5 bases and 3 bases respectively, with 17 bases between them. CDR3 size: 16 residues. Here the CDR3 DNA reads TGTGCCAGCAGTGGATTGGGAGAGGCGAGTGGAAACACCATATATTTT. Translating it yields CASSGLGEASGNTIYF.

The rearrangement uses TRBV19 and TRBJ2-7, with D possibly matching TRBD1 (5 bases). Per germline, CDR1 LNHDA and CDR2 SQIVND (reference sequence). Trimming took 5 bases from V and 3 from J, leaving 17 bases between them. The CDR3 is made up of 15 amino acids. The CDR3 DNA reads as TGTGCCAGTAGTTCCCAGGACAAGGCTTTCTACGAGCAGTACTTC. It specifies CASSSQDKAFYEQYF.

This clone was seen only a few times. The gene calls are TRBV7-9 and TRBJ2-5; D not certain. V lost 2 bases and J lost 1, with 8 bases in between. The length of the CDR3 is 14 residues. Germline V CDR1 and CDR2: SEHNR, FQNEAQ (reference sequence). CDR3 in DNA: TGTGCCAGCAGCTTAAGGCAGGCCCAAGAGACCCAGTACTTC. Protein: CASSLRQAQETQYF.

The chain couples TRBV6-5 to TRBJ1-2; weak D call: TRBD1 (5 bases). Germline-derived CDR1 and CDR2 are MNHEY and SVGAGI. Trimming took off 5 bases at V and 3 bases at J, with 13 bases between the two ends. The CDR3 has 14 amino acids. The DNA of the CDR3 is TGTGCCAGCAGTCCCCGTGGCAGGGACTATGGCTACACCTTC. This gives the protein CASSPRGRDYGYTF.

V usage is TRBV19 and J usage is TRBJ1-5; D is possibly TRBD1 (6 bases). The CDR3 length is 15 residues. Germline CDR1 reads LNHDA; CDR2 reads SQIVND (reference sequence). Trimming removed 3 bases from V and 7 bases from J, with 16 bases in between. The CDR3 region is CASSMDAGGGQPQHF. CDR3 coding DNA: TGTGCCAGTAGTATGGATGCGGGGGGCGGACAGCCCCAGCATTTT.

Written as DNA, the CDR3 is TGTGCCAGTCTCCTCAATGGGGGGAACGACGGGGAGCTGTTTTTT. Residues: CASLLNGGNDGELFF. The chain couples TRBV7-9 to TRBJ2-2; TRBD2 might be the D (6 bases). V lost 9 bases and J lost 7, with 21 bases in between. The CDR3 runs to 15 residues. Germline-derived CDR1 and CDR2 are SEHNR and FQNEAQ (reference sequence). Based on the CDR3 plus reference TRBV7-9 and TRBJ2-2, the full variable domain is DTGVSQNPRHKITKRGQNVTFRCDPISEHNRLYWYRQTLGQGPEFLTYFQNEAQLEKSRLLSDRFSAERPKGSFSTLEIQRTEQGDSAMYLCASLLNGGNDGELFFGEGSRLTVL.

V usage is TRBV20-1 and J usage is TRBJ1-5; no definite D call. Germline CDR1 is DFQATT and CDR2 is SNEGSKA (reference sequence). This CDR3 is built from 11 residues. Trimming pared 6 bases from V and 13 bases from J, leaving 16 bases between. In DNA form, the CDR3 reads TGCAGTGCCCCAGACGCCGGAGCGCAGCATTTT. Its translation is CSAPDAGAQHF.